A selection of T cell receptor beta chains follows, all from one sample in a study of identifying expanded T cells in peripheral blood. Assay used: immunoSEQ multiplex PCR; TCRdb lists only in-frame clones, some missing. The sample includes tens of thousands of clones, 80% to 90% of them seen just once. The source material was blood. These receptors were taken from a person aged 18 to 70 in good health. Both conserved end residues are part of each CDR3. The D gene is left open where the match is weak. Size tells how often a clone was seen (once, few, many) or the class of an expanded clone, and some rows leave it out.

d_call	j_call	v_call	clone_size	cdr3_nt	cdr3_aa
.	TRBJ1-1	TRBV19	.	TGTGCCAGCGGCCAGTTCGTTACTGAAGCTTTCTTT	CASGQFVTEAFF
.	TRBJ1-1	TRBV19	.	TGTGCCACCGCCGACCGAGGGACTCCTTTGAACACTGAAGCTTTCTTT	CATADRGTPLNTEAFF
.	TRBJ2-2	TRBV5-4	.	TGTGCCAGCAGCTTTGTCAGGGGGGCCGACGGGGAGCTGTTTTTT	CASSFVRGADGELFF
.	TRBJ2-5	TRBV28	.	TGTGCCAGCAGTTCCTCGAACCGAGAAGAGACCCAGTACTTC	CASSSSNREETQYF
.	TRBJ2-3	TRBV7-9	.	TGTGCCAGCAGCCCGAAATGGCTCGGGGGAGATACGCAGTATTTT	CASSPKWLGGDTQYF
.	TRBJ2-4	TRBV19	.	TGTGCCAGTACCCCGGGTTTCGCGGGCGGGGACATTCAGTACTTC	CASTPGFAGGDIQYF
TRBD1	TRBJ2-2	TRBV25-1	.	TGTGCCAGCAGTGTAGGGGGCGACACCGGGGAGCTGTTTTTT	CASSVGGDTGELFF
.	TRBJ1-2	TRBV11-2	.	TGTGCCAGCAGCTTAGACCCGGGGGTTCACTATGGCTACACCTTC	CASSLDPGVHYGYTF
.	TRBJ2-2	TRBV30	.	TGTGCCTGGGCGGGGCTTAGGAAGGAGCTGTTTTTT	CAWAGLRKELFF
.	TRBJ2-3	TRBV6-1	once	TGTGCCAGCAGCCTTACAGGAGATACGCAGTATTTT	CASSLTGDTQYF
.	TRBJ2-7	TRBV4-3	.	TGCGCCAGCAGCCAAGATCGTGTCAGCTACGAGCAGTACTTC	CASSQDRVSYEQYF
TRBD1	TRBJ1-5	TRBV11-2	.	TGTGCCAGCAGCTTGGGGTCCGGGACAGGGGTTCAGCCCCAGCATTTT	CASSLGSGTGVQPQHF
TRBD2	TRBJ2-3	TRBV5-6	few	TGTGCCAGCAGCTTGGGACTAGCGGGAGATACGCAGTATTTT	CASSLGLAGDTQYF
.	TRBJ2-1	TRBV9	once	TGTGCCAGCAGCCCCCAGGGAAATGAGCAGTTCTTC	CASSPQGNEQFF
TRBD1	TRBJ1-2	TRBV28	.	TGTGCCAGCAGTCCGTCGGACAGGTGGATCGGCTACACCTTC	CASSPSDRWIGYTF
.	TRBJ2-5	TRBV7-3	.	TGTGCCAGCAGCTTGGGGGGCGGAGGAATGGAGACCCAGTACTTC	CASSLGGGGMETQYF
.	TRBJ1-3	TRBV19	.	TGTGCCAGTAGTGCGTCTGGAAACACCATATATTTT	CASSASGNTIYF
TRBD2	TRBJ2-7	TRBV10-3	many	TGTGCCATCAGAGCGGGGACTTCCTACGAGCAGTACTTC	CAIRAGTSYEQYF
.	TRBJ2-7	TRBV28	.	TGTGCCAGCACCTCAGTTGGCCGGGACGGAATTTATGAGCAGTACTTC	CASTSVGRDGIYEQYF
.	TRBJ1-4	TRBV6-1	.	TGTGCCAGCAGTGAAGTGACAGCCTTTAATGAAAAACTGTTTTTT	CASSEVTAFNEKLFF
TRBD1	TRBJ1-1	TRBV4-1	.	TGCGCCAGCAGCCAGGGGGACAGGGGGTTAGACACTGAAGCTTTCTTT	CASSQGDRGLDTEAFF
TRBD1	TRBJ2-7	TRBV6-4	few	TGTGCCAGCAGTGAAGGGACAGGGCAAGCCTACGAGCAGTACTTC	CASSEGTGQAYEQYF
.	TRBJ2-7	TRBV5-4	.	TGTGCCAGCAGCTTGGAAGCAGGGGCTGGCGAGCAGTACTTC	CASSLEAGAGEQYF
TRBD1	TRBJ1-1	TRBV30	.	TGTGCCTGGGGGACAGGGGTGAACACTGAAGCTTTCTTT	CAWGTGVNTEAFF
TRBD1	TRBJ2-3	TRBV30	once	TGTGCCTGGAGGGGGACAGGGAAGCAAACAGATACGCAGTATTTT	CAWRGTGKQTDTQYF
.	TRBJ1-6	TRBV11-3	.	TGTGCCAGCAGCTCCGGATCCGCTAATTCACCCCTCCACTTT	CASSSGSANSPLHF
.	TRBJ1-1	TRBV30	once	TGTGCCTGGATCTCAGGACTGCGGAACACTGAAGCTTTCTTT	CAWISGLRNTEAFF
.	TRBJ1-2	TRBV19	.	TGTGCCAGTAGTAAGCGGGACTATGGCTACACCTTC	CASSKRDYGYTF
.	TRBJ1-1	TRBV4-1	.	TGCGCCAGCAGCCAAGATGGCCGGGGCACTGAAGCTTTCTTT	CASSQDGRGTEAFF
TRBD2	TRBJ2-2	TRBV2	.	TGTGCCAGCAGTGAAGGGCTAGCGGGACCCGGGGAGCTGTTTTTT	CASSEGLAGPGELFF
TRBD1	TRBJ1-5	TRBV27	.	TGTGCCAGCAGTATGACAGGGGGGCAGCCCCAGCATTTT	CASSMTGGQPQHF
.	TRBJ1-5	TRBV5-6	.	TGTGCCAGCAGCTTATATGGGGCGGGGGATCAGCCCCAGCATTTT	CASSLYGAGDQPQHF